This TCR beta chain originates from a study of T cells in pancreatic ductal adenocarcinoma. Study-level points and caveats: Tumors hold more CD45RO+ effector T cells, which may bias toward lower diversity. Mean clonality was approximately 0.11 in tumors and about 0.069 in blood, not significantly different. The resected pancreatic cancer cohort was biased toward the minority with early-stage disease. Blood had more productive templates and roughly 8-fold more unique clonotypes than tumor.

Surgery without prior neoadjuvant therapy was the treatment of the selected pancreatic ductal adenocarcinoma patients. As to this clone: Its target is unknown.

Profiling relied on immunoSEQ multiplex PCR, and the TCRdb table lists in-frame clones only, not all of them. The sample lists thousands of clones, 65% to 80% occurring once. The CDR3 has 20 amino acids. The germline V gene has CDR1 LGHNA and CDR2 YSLEER. The trim removed 0 bases at V and 3 bases at J, leaving 17 bases unmatched. This rearrangement joins TRBV4-3 to TRBJ2-7, with 10 bases aligning to TRBD1. This receptor was identified in a human donor with pancreatic ductal adenocarcinoma. The donor label of this sample is uncertain. The sample was pancreatic tumor tissue. The CDR3, as DNA: TGCGCCAGCAGCCAAGATGCTATTGGGGTGTTGACAGGGGGCGACTACGAGCAGTACTTC. This codes for CASSQDAIGVLTGGDYEQYF.